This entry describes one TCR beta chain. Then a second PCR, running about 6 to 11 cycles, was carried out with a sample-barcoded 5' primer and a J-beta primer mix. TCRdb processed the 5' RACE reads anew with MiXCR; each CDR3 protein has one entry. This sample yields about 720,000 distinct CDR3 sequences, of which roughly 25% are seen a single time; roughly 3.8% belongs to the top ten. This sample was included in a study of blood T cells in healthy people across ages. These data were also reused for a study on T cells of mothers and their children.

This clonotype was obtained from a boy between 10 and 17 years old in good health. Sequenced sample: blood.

CDR3 bases: TGCAGCGTTGGGCTAATGCTTCAAGAGACCCAGTACTTC. Protein sequence: CSVGLMLQETQYF. The chain links TRBV29-1 to TRBJ2-5; D not certain. The CDR3 runs to 13 residues. The germline gives CDR1 SQVTM, CDR2 ANQGSEA. V was clipped by 4 bases and J by 2 bases, with 11 bases between them. The full variable domain, in which reference TRBV29-1 and TRBJ2-5 provide the parts outside the CDR3, is SAVISQKPSRDICQRGTSLTIQCQVDSQVTMMFWYRQQPGQSLTLIATANQGSEATYESGFVIDKFPISRPNLTFSTLTVSNMSPEDSSIYLCSVGLMLQETQYFGPGTRLLVL.